A single sample gave rise to the 19 T cell receptor beta chains below, sequenced in a study of T cell repertoires in cytomegalovirus infection. TCRdb recomputed calls from the reads with MiXCR, one row per CDR3 protein. The data contain some 54,000 distinct CDR3 sequences, around a fifth of them seen just once; the ten biggest clones take up about 80%. No antigen has been assigned to these receptors. Sequencing used CD8+ T cells from cultured PBMCs, obtained from culture after CMV antigen stimulation. The receptors were sampled from a human donor in good health (CMV status not recorded). Some clones in this sample may be carry-over from other donors' samples.

The chain employs TRBV4-1 and TRBJ2-7; 15 bases are shared with TRBD2. CDR1 MGHRA and CDR2 YSYEKL come from the germline V gene. V gave up 1 base and J gave up 2 bases; unmatched junction bases: 0. This CDR3 has 16 residues. Written as DNA, the CDR3 is TGCGCCAGCAGCCAAGGGACTAGCGGGGGGGCCTACGAGCAGTACTTC. The encoded protein is CASSQGTSGGAYEQYF.

This clonotype was observed a few times. The rearrangement joins TRBV7-3 to TRBJ2-2; 12 nucleotides align to TRBD1. Germline CDR1 and CDR2: SGHTA and FQGTGA. The CDR3 runs 15 residues. V dropped 5 bases and J dropped 9; count of bases not matched to a gene: 7. The CDR3 nucleotides are TGTGCCAGCAGCCTCGGGACAGGGGGCTCCAGGGAGCTGTTTTTT. Protein: CASSLGTGGSRELFF. Full variable domain (outside the CDR3, taken from reference TRBV7-3 and TRBJ2-2): GAGVSQTPSNKVTEKGKYVELRCDPISGHTALYWYRQSLGQGPEFLIYFQGTGAADDSGLPNDRFFAVRPEGSVSTLKIQRTERGDSAVYLCASSLGTGGSRELFFGEGSRLTVL.

The chain has TRBV7-2 and TRBJ1-1; unclear D gene. Trimming pared 0 bases from V and 7 bases from J, leaving 6 bases between. This CDR3 has 12 residues. Germline CDR1 reads SGHTA; CDR2 reads FQGNSA. The CDR3 is CASSLAGIEAFF. The CDR3 DNA follows: TGTGCCAGCAGCTTAGCAGGTATTGAAGCTTTCTTT.

This clonotype occurred a few times. The chain links TRBV6-1 to TRBJ1-2, with a weak D call TRBD1 (5 bases). Germline loops: CDR1 MNHNS, CDR2 SASEGT. V lost 4 bases to trimming and J lost 6 bases, with 15 bases between them. CDR3 length equals 14 residues. The CDR3 region has the DNA TGTGCCAGCAGTGGAGAAAGGAGGGGAAATGGCTACACCTTC. Translated, it gives CASSGERRGNGYTF.

The CDR3 coding sequence is TGTGCCAGTAGTATAGCGAGCGGGGGGCAATTCTTC. Its translation: CASSIASGGQFF. The rearrangement uses TRBV19 and TRBJ2-1; 9 bases map to TRBD2. Germline CDR1 is LNHDA and CDR2 is SQIVND (reference sequence). The CDR3 consists of 12 residues. V lost 1 base to trimming and J lost 16 bases; unmatched junction nucleotides: 5.

The J gene is TRBJ2-3, the V gene TRBV27, with D unresolved. The V gene's germline CDR1 is MNHEY and CDR2 SMNVEV (reference sequence). V was trimmed by 8 bases and J by 2 bases, leaving 11 bases between them. The CDR3 totals 13 residues. This chain's CDR3 is CASRARPTDTQYF. The CDR3, as DNA: TGTGCCAGCCGAGCGAGGCCCACAGATACGCAGTATTTT.

This clonotype showed up just a few times. The chain employs TRBV28 and TRBJ2-7; D is perhaps TRBD1 (6 bases). The CDR3 is 16 amino acids. The V end lost 4 bases, the J end lost 1 base, and 17 bases lay between the germline ends. Germline V gene lookup returns CDR1 MDHEN and CDR2 SYDVKM. Written as DNA, the CDR3 is TGTGCCAGCAGTTGGACTCCCGGGACACATTCCTACGAGCAGTACTTC. This codes for CASSWTPGTHSYEQYF.

The gene calls are TRBV29-1 and TRBJ2-7; D is possibly TRBD1 (6 bases). V lost 4 bases and J lost 0, with 10 bases in between. The length of the CDR3 is 13 residues. Germline CDR1 SQVTM, CDR2 ANQGSEA. The CDR3 loop reads CSVVGQSSYEQYF. The CDR3 bases are TGCAGCGTTGTCGGACAGTCCTCCTACGAGCAGTACTTC.

This clonotype came up a few times. This chain joins TRBV6-1 and TRBJ2-7; 9 bases agree with TRBD2. V was clipped by 1 base and J by 0 bases; unmatched bases: 4. CDR1 is MNHNS and CDR2 is SASEGT in the germline V gene. This CDR3 region has 16 residues. In nucleotides, the CDR3 is TGTGCCAGCAGTGAAGAGGCTAGCGGGATCTCCTACGAGCAGTACTTC. Translation gives CASSEEASGISYEQYF.

The chain has TRBV5-6 and TRBJ2-7; 8 positions match TRBD1. The V gene end was trimmed by 1 base and the J gene end by 3 bases; junction bases not matched to a gene: 9. The CDR3 is made up of 16 amino acids. Germline CDR1 reads SGHDT; CDR2 reads YYEEEE. CDR3 loop: CASSLPGTGGHYEQYF. As DNA, the CDR3 is TGTGCCAGCAGCTTGCCTGGGACAGGAGGACACTACGAGCAGTACTTC.

Only a few counts were recorded for this clonotype. The chain combines TRBV29-1 with TRBJ2-7, with D unresolved. V lost 6 bases to trimming and J lost 7 bases, with 7 bases between them. This CDR3 contains 9 residues. Per germline, CDR1 SQVTM and CDR2 ANQGSEA. The CDR3 DNA reads TGCAGCGTGTACACAGAGCAGTACTTC. Its translation: CSVYTEQYF.

This clonotype was counted only a few times. The chain joins TRBV7-8 to TRBJ1-2; TRBD1 is a possible D gene (5 bases). CDR1 is SGHVS, CDR2 FQNEAQ, per germline. Trimming cost V 1 base and J 8 bases, with 8 bases left between them. The CDR3 loop spans 12 amino acids. CDR3 DNA sequence: TGTGCCAGCAGCTTAGGGGGCAAAGGCTACACCTTC. This gives the protein CASSLGGKGYTF.

The rearrangement links TRBV7-2 to TRBJ2-7; a weak D match, TRBD2 (7 bases). This CDR3 is 17 amino acids long. Trimming left V 1 base short and J 5 bases short, with 21 bases between. The V gene's germline CDR1 is SGHTA and CDR2 FQGNSA. The CDR3 spells CASSLGVGGEIPDEQYF. Here the CDR3 DNA reads TGTGCCAGCAGCTTAGGAGTAGGGGGGGAGATCCCAGACGAGCAGTACTTC.

This clonotype appeared a few times. The chain links TRBV6-6 to TRBJ1-1; unclear D gene. The germline gives CDR1 MNHNY, CDR2 SVGAGI (reference sequence). V was pared by 0 bases and J by 1 base, with 0 bases between. The CDR3 sequence is 12 residues long. Here the CDR3 DNA reads TGTGCCAGCAGTTACTCGAACACTGAAGCTTTCTTT. Translated, it gives CASSYSNTEAFF.

The chain carries TRBV7-9 and TRBJ2-5; D assignment may be TRBD1 or TRBD2 (6 bases each). The CDR3 covers 16 residues. Germline values: CDR1 SEHNR, CDR2 FQNEAQ (reference sequence). V was shortened by 1 base and J by 1 base, with 13 bases between the two germline ends. CDR3 amino acids: CASSLDPGALQETQYF. The CDR3 region has the DNA TGTGCCAGCAGCTTAGATCCGGGGGCGCTCCAAGAGACCCAGTACTTC.

The chain is built from TRBV27 and TRBJ1-1; TRBD1 is a possible D gene (5 bases). This CDR3 is built from 16 residues. Trimming removed 2 bases from V and 4 bases from J, with 17 bases in between. CDR1 MNHEY and CDR2 SMNVEV come from the germline V gene (reference sequence). CDR3 region: CASSLTGRGLGTEAFF. CDR3 DNA: TGTGCCAGCAGTTTAACGGGTAGGGGACTAGGCACTGAAGCTTTCTTT.

This chain uses TRBV10-1 with TRBJ1-1; 11 bases map to TRBD1. CDR1 is WNHNN and CDR2 is SYGVQD in the germline V gene (reference sequence). Trimming removed 2 bases from V and 4 bases from J; junction bases left unmatched: 3. CDR3 length equals 15 residues. CDR3 nucleotides: TGCGCCAGCAGTGAGACCGGGACAGGGGGCACTGAAGCTTTCTTT. Translation gives CASSETGTGGTEAFF.

There are a few counts of this clonotype. The chain links TRBV7-9 to TRBJ1-2, with D hard to call. CDR1 and CDR2 from the germline V gene are SEHNR and FQNEAQ (reference sequence). V was shortened by 0 bases and J by 3 bases, with 11 bases between the two germline ends. The CDR3 runs to 15 residues. CDR3 in amino acids: CASSLAEGMDYGYTF. The CDR3 nucleotides are TGTGCCAGCAGCTTAGCGGAGGGCATGGACTATGGCTACACCTTC.

The V call is TRBV7-9, the J call TRBJ2-5, with D uncertain. The CDR3 has 11 residues. Trimming left V 6 bases short and J 1 base short, with 3 bases between. Germline loops: CDR1 SEHNR, CDR2 FQNEAQ (reference sequence). The CDR3 DNA is TGTGCCAGCAGGTCCCAAGAGACCCAGTACTTC. This translates into CASRSQETQYF.